Included here is one TCR beta chain sequence, with context. The method was immunoSEQ multiplex PCR; TCRdb's version includes in-frame clones alone and lacks a portion of them. Of about 100,000 clones in the sample, roughly 95% are singletons; the top ten hold 0.2% to 0.25%. The data belong to a study of technical replicates of blood from a few donors. This CDR3 has 13 amino acids. V lost 4 bases and J lost 4, with 10 bases in between. Germline-derived CDR1 and CDR2 are SQVTM and ANQGSEA. Material: T cells isolated from PBMCs. This clonotype was sampled from a human donor in good health. The gene calls are TRBV29-1 and TRBJ2-2; the D is unclear. CDR3 residues: CSVVVRSTGELFF. The DNA for the CDR3 is TGCAGCGTTGTTGTGAGATCCACCGGGGAGCTGTTTTTT.